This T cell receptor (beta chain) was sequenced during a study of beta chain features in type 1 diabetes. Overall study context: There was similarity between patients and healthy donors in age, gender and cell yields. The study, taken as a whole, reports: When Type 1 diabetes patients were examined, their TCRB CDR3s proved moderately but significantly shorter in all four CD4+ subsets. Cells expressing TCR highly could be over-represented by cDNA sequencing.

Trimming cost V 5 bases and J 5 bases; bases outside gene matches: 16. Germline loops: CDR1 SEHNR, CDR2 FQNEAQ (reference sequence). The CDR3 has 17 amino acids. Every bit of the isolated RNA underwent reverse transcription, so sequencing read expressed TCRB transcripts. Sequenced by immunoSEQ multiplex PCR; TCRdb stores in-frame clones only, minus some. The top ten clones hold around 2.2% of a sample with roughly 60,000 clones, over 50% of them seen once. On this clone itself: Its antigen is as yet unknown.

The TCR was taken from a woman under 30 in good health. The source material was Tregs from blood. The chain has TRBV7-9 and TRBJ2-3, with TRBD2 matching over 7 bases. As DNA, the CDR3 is TGTGCCAGCAGCCCCCCTCTGGGCGGGAGTGGTAGAGATACGCAGTATTTT. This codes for CASSPPLGGSGRDTQYF.